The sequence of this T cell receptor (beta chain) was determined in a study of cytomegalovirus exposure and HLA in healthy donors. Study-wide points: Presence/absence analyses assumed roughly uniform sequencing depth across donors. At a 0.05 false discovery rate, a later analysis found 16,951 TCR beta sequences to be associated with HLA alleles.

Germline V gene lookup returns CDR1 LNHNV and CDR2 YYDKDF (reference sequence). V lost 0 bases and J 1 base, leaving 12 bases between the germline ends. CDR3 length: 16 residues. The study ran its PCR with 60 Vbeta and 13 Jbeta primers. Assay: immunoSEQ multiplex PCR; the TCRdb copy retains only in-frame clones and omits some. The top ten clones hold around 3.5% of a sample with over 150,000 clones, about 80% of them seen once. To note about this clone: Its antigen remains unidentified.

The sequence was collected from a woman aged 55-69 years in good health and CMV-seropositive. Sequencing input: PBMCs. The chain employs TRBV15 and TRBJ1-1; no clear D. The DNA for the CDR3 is TGTGCCACCAGCAGAGATGAGTCAGGATGGAACACTGAAGCTTTCTTT. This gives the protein CATSRDESGWNTEAFF.